This paragraph covers one T cell receptor beta chain sequence. This sample stems from a study of control samples from healthy donors and cancer patients. Sequenced by immunoSEQ multiplex PCR; TCRdb stores in-frame clones only, minus some. The repertoire includes 80,000 or so clones, approximately 92% of them detected once, and 5.8% sits in the top ten. The TCR sequence derives from a woman aged 60 to 75 in good health. Input material: blood.

CDR3 sequence (DNA): TGTGCCAGCAGCTTGGCCGGAGGAGGTTATGAGCAGTTCTTC. Amino acids: CASSLAGGGYEQFF. The chain employs TRBV5-6 and TRBJ2-1; a possible D gene is TRBD2 (5 bases). This CDR3 has 14 amino acids. Germline CDR1 reads SGHDT; CDR2 reads YYEEEE. V was clipped by 0 bases and J by 8 bases, with 12 bases between them.